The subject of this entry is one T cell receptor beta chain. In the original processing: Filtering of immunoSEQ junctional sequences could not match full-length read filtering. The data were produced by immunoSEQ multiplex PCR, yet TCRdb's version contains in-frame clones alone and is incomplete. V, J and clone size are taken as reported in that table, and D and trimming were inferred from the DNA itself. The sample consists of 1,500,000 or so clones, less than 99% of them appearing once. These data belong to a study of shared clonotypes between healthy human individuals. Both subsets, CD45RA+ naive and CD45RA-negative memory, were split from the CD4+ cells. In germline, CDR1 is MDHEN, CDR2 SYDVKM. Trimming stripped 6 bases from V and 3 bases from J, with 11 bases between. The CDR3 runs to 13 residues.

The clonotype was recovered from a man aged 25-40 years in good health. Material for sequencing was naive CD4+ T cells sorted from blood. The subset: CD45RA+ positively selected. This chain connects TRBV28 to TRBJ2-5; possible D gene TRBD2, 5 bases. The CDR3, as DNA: TGTGCCAGCAGGGTCGCCGGGAAAGAGACCCAGTACTTC. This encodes CASRVAGKETQYF.